These 29 T cell receptor beta chains were sequenced from one sample in a study of a mutant IDH1 vaccine in newly diagnosed glioma. Time point defined: baseline, week 1 (first vaccination visit). Treatment: pre-vaccination baseline after standard-of-care therapy. The method was immunoSEQ multiplex PCR; TCRdb's version includes in-frame clones alone and lacks a portion of them. This sample carries tens of thousands of clones, roughly 80% of them seen once, and the ten largest clones take over 1.5%. The sample was PBMCs, taken from a glioma patient treated with radiotherapy, temozolomide or both. The receptors were sampled from a woman aged 40 to 50 with glioma.

This chain uses TRBV25-1 with TRBJ1-2, with D possibly matching TRBD1 (6 bases). Germline assignment: CDR1 MGHDK and CDR2 SYGVNS. Trimming left V 2 bases short and J 1 base short, with 11 bases between. The CDR3 length is 15 residues. This chain's CDR3 is CASSEPEGGNYGYTF. In DNA, the CDR3 is TGTGCCAGCAGTGAACCCGAGGGGGGTAACTATGGCTACACCTTC.

The chain combines TRBV5-1 with TRBJ2-1; TRBD1 might be the D (5 bases). Germline V gene sequence: CDR1 SGHRS, CDR2 YFSETQ. The CDR3 is 14 residues long. The V and J ends lost 0 bases and 8 bases respectively, with 12 bases between them. CDR3 protein: CASSLGQTDDEQFF. CDR3 coding DNA: TGCGCCAGCAGCTTGGGACAGACAGACGATGAGCAGTTCTTC. Filled out from reference TRBV5-1 and TRBJ2-1, the complete variable domain reads KAGVTQTPRYLIKTRGQQVTLSCSPISGHRSVSWYQQTPGQGLQFLFEYFSETQRNKGNFPGRFSGRQFSNSRSEMNVSTLELGDSALYLCASSLGQTDDEQFFGPGTRLTVL.

The chain links TRBV19 to TRBJ1-3; D not resolved. V was pared by 4 bases and J by 4 bases, with 5 bases between. CDR1 and CDR2 (germline): LNHDA, SQIVND (reference sequence). This CDR3 is 12 amino acids long. The CDR3: CASSKGGNTIYF. CDR3 DNA: TGTGCCAGTAGTAAGGGCGGAAACACCATATATTTT.

This chain connects TRBV5-1 to TRBJ1-1, with D unresolved. Germline V gene lookup returns CDR1 SGHRS and CDR2 YFSETQ. The CDR3 runs 15 residues. V lost 4 bases and J lost 6, with 19 bases in between. The CDR3 is CASSRPSVDAAEAFF. CDR3 sequence (DNA): TGCGCCAGCAGCCGTCCCTCGGTTGACGCTGCTGAAGCTTTCTTT.

There are a few counts of this clone. The chain joins TRBV27 to TRBJ1-1; D unresolved. The CDR3 sequence is 13 residues long. From germline, CDR1 is MNHEY and CDR2 SMNVEV (reference sequence). V lost 5 bases and J lost 0, with 7 bases in between. Here the CDR3 DNA reads TGTGCCAGCAGTGAGGGCATGAACACTGAAGCTTTCTTT. Translating it yields CASSEGMNTEAFF.

The genes are TRBV5-4 and TRBJ2-7, with D maybe TRBD1 (7 bases). V lost 3 bases to trimming and J lost 3 bases, with 10 bases between them. From germline, CDR1 is SGHNT and CDR2 YYREEE (reference sequence). The CDR3 sequence is 13 residues long. CDR3 coding DNA: TGTGCCAGCAGCTCAGGGGGGAACTACGAGCAGTACTTC. Its protein product is CASSSGGNYEQYF.

The V call is TRBV19, the J call TRBJ1-1; D is uncertain. The CDR3 spans 12 residues. V was trimmed by 6 bases and J by 11 bases, leaving 16 bases between them. Germline values: CDR1 LNHDA, CDR2 SQIVND (reference sequence). This chain's CDR3 is CASSPSRGQAFF. The CDR3 DNA sequence: TGTGCCAGTAGCCCCTCTCGTGGTCAGGCTTTCTTT.

The J gene is TRBJ2-3, the V gene TRBV5-3; TRBD2 matches at 11 bases. TRBV5-3 is labeled an ORF, and its function is uncertain. The CDR3 runs to 17 residues. V lost 4 bases, J lost 0 bases, and 7 bases stayed unmatched. The CDR3: CARSPGLADLSTDTQYF. CDR3 nucleotides: TGTGCCAGAAGCCCGGGACTAGCGGATCTTAGCACAGATACGCAGTATTTT.

The chain is built from TRBV4-1 and TRBJ1-2; D gene ambiguous. The germline V and J ends were trimmed by 1 base and 5 bases, with 5 bases remaining between them. The CDR3 contains 12 residues. CDR1 and CDR2 from the germline V gene are MGHRA and YSYEKL. CDR3: CASSQGRYGYTF. The DNA of the CDR3 is TGCGCCAGCAGCCAAGGACGGTATGGCTACACCTTC.

The chain links TRBV7-2 to TRBJ2-2, with D hard to call. The V end was cut by 0 bases, the J end by 0 bases, with 2 bases between. Germline V gene lookup returns CDR1 SGHTA and CDR2 FQGNSA. CDR3 size: 14 residues. The CDR3 sequence: CASSLAANTGELFF. The CDR3 nucleotides read TGTGCCAGCAGCTTAGCTGCGAACACCGGGGAGCTGTTTTTT. The full variable domain, its missing parts supplied by reference TRBV7-2 and TRBJ2-2, is GAGVSQSPSNKVTEKGKDVELRCDPISGHTALYWYRQSLGQGLEFLIYFQGNSAPDKSGLPSDRFSAERTGGSVSTLTIQRTQQEDSAVYLCASSLAANTGELFFGEGSRLTVL.

A single count supports this clone. This chain links TRBV10-3 with TRBJ1-4; D not certain. From germline, CDR1 is ENHRY and CDR2 SYGVKD. The CDR3 is 13 residues long. V was pared by 7 bases and J by 0 bases, with 6 bases between. The CDR3 is CAIKAATNEKLFF. In DNA form, the CDR3 reads TGTGCCATCAAAGCAGCAACTAATGAAAAACTGTTTTTT.

The rearrangement links TRBV7-2 to TRBJ2-3; D gene ambiguous. The CDR3 loop spans 15 amino acids. Germline V CDR1 and CDR2: SGHTA, FQGNSA. Trimming took off 1 base at V and 2 bases at J, with 10 bases between the two ends. Here the CDR3 reads CASSLGATLTDTQYF. CDR3 DNA: TGTGCCAGCAGCTTAGGGGCTACTCTCACAGATACGCAGTATTTT.

The rearrangement uses TRBV2 and TRBJ2-7, with 7 bases that match TRBD1. J gave up 0 bases and V 7 bases, and 9 bases lay outside the gene matches. Germline-derived CDR1 and CDR2 are SNHLY and FYNNEI. CDR3 length: 15 residues. In nucleotides, the CDR3 is TGTGCCAGCATAGGACAGGTTCTAAGCTCCTACGAGCAGTACTTC. Residues: CASIGQVLSSYEQYF.

The genes are TRBV29-1 and TRBJ2-3; 7 nucleotides agree with TRBD2. The CDR3 has 14 residues. V trimming: 4 bases; J trimming: 0 bases; junction bases outside the gene matches: 4. Germline V gene lookup returns CDR1 SQVTM and CDR2 ANQGSEA. The CDR3 nucleotides read TGCAGCGTTGGAATGGGAGGGAGCACAGATACGCAGTATTTT. It translates to CSVGMGGSTDTQYF.

The chain carries TRBV21-1 and TRBJ2-7; TRBD1 is the table's D call, not checked against the DNA. TRBV21-1 is described as a pseudogene. The CDR3 sequence is 15 residues long. The CDR3 sequence: CASSPRETGGNEQYF. The CDR3 nucleotides read TGTGCCAGCAGCCCAAGGGAGACAGGGGGCAATGAGCAGTACTTC.

The rearrangement joins TRBV4-3 to TRBJ2-5, with TRBD2 matching over 7 bases. The germline CDR1 and CDR2 sequences are LGHNA and YSLEER. The CDR3 contains 15 residues. The trim removed 3 bases at V and 5 bases at J, leaving 9 bases unmatched. In DNA form, the CDR3 reads TGCGCCAGCAGCCACGGCCTGGCGGGGGTGGAGACCCAGTACTTC. Residues: CASSHGLAGVETQYF.

The rearrangement uses TRBV6-6 and TRBJ2-2; a weak D match, TRBD1 (5 bases). Trimming took 3 bases from V and 6 from J, leaving 11 bases between them. The CDR3 runs to 14 residues. Germline CDR1 reads MNHNY; CDR2 reads SVGAGI (reference sequence). CDR3 in DNA: TGTGCCAGCAGTTATGGGGCAGGGCCCGGGGAGCTGTTTTTT. Its translation: CASSYGAGPGELFF.

The V call is TRBV2, the J call TRBJ2-7; D is uncertain. Trimming pared 0 bases from V and 4 bases from J, leaving 4 bases between. This CDR3 comprises 12 residues. The germline V gene has CDR1 SNHLY and CDR2 FYNNEI. The DNA of the CDR3 is TGTGCCAGCAGTGAAGCGGGATACGAGCAGTACTTC. It yields the protein CASSEAGYEQYF.

The DNA for the CDR3 is TGCGCCAGCGGAACCCGACAGGGGGCGGCTCTTGAAGCTTTCTTT. Its protein product is CASGTRQGAALEAFF. J is TRBJ1-1 and V is TRBV5-1, with 10 positions matching TRBD1. CDR1 and CDR2 (germline): SGHRS, YFSETQ. The CDR3 length is 15 residues. V lost 7 bases, J lost 7 bases, and 13 bases stayed unmatched.

This clone was counted between two and nine times. V is TRBV5-1 and J is TRBJ1-1; D uncertain. Germline assignment: CDR1 SGHRS and CDR2 YFSETQ. Between the trimmed V and J ends, which lost 4 bases and 5 bases, there was a span of 9 bases. This CDR3 spans 12 amino acids. CDR3 nucleotide sequence: TGCGCCAGCAGCCTCGTTCGGACTGAAGCTTTCTTT. As protein: CASSLVRTEAFF. The entire variable domain, with the rest obtained from reference TRBV5-1 and TRBJ1-1, is as follows: KAGVTQTPRYLIKTRGQQVTLSCSPISGHRSVSWYQQTPGQGLQFLFEYFSETQRNKGNFPGRFSGRQFSNSRSEMNVSTLELGDSALYLCASSLVRTEAFFGQGTRLTVV.

The V and J genes are TRBV30 and TRBJ2-5, with D tentatively TRBD1 (5 bases). The CDR3 consists of 15 residues. Germline CDR1 is GTSNPN and CDR2 is SVGIG (reference sequence). V lost 0 bases and J lost 2, with 13 bases in between. Written as DNA, the CDR3 is TGTGCCTGGAGTGTAAGGGGCCCGAAGCAAGAGACCCAGTACTTC. It encodes CAWSVRGPKQETQYF.

The chain is built from TRBV2 and TRBJ1-4; TRBD1 is a possible D gene (6 bases). This CDR3 is 15 amino acids long. V shed 3 bases and J shed 0 bases, with 8 bases lying between them. In germline, CDR1 is SNHLY, CDR2 FYNNEI. The CDR3 sequence: CASSEGGPTNEKLFF. CDR3 DNA: TGTGCCAGCAGTGAGGGGGGCCCAACTAATGAAAAACTGTTTTTT.

The chain uses TRBV25-1 and TRBJ1-6, with D tentatively TRBD1 (5 bases). Germline-derived CDR1 and CDR2 are MGHDK and SYGVNS. Trimming cost V 1 base and J 3 bases, with 10 bases left between them. This CDR3 region has 16 residues. CDR3 protein: CASSELGDNYNSPLHF. The DNA of the CDR3 is TGTGCCAGCAGTGAATTGGGGGATAACTATAATTCACCCCTCCACTTT.

V usage is TRBV11-2 and J usage is TRBJ1-5, with TRBD1 matching 8 bases. Per germline, CDR1 SGHAT and CDR2 FQNNGV. The V gene end was trimmed by 1 base and the J gene end by 1 base; junction bases not matched to a gene: 0. The CDR3 contains 15 residues. The CDR3 nucleotides are TGTGCCAGCAGCTTAGGGACAGGGAGCAATCAGCCCCAGCATTTT. It specifies CASSLGTGSNQPQHF.

The rearrangement joins TRBV7-9 to TRBJ2-5; the D gene is possibly TRBD1 (6 bases). CDR1 is SEHNR, CDR2 FQNEAQ, per germline (reference sequence). V was cut by 2 bases and J by 5 bases, with 15 bases left in between. The CDR3 has 15 amino acids. This CDR3 is CASSLMKGVWETQYF. The CDR3 region has the DNA TGTGCCAGCAGCTTAATGAAGGGGGTGTGGGAGACCCAGTACTTC.

This chain uses TRBV2 with TRBJ2-5; D tentatively reads TRBD1 or TRBD2 (5 bases each). Trimming removed 8 bases at V and 5 bases at J, with 9 bases between. The CDR3 consists of 11 residues. Germline V CDR1 and CDR2: SNHLY, FYNNEI. CDR3 bases: TGTGCCAGCGGGGGTAAGGAGACCCAGTACTTC. This gives the protein CASGGKETQYF.

The CDR3 here is CASSGQGRSGAFF. CDR3 in DNA: TGTGCCAGCAGTGGACAGGGACGTTCCGGCGCTTTCTTT. The chain combines TRBV6-5 with TRBJ1-1, with 8 nucleotides matching TRBD1. This CDR3 region has 13 residues. Trimming at V came to 5 bases and at J to 11 bases, leaving 10 bases not matched to a gene. Looked up from germline, CDR1 is MNHEY and CDR2 is SVGAGI.

This chain links TRBV2 with TRBJ2-7, with TRBD2 identical over 14 bases. Germline CDR1 reads SNHLY; CDR2 reads FYNNEI. V lost 6 bases and J lost 5; bases outside the gene matches: 6. The CDR3 has 15 amino acids. The CDR3 sequence: CASRVGTSGGNEQYF. CDR3 nucleotides: TGTGCCAGCAGAGTCGGGACTAGCGGGGGAAACGAGCAGTACTTC.

V and J are TRBV6-6 and TRBJ2-3; D is ambiguous. Germline CDR1 is MNHNY and CDR2 is SVGAGI (reference sequence). The V end lost 6 bases, the J end lost 0 bases, and 7 bases lay between the germline ends. The CDR3 is 13 residues long. CDR3 sequence (DNA): TGTGCCAGCAGCTCGGGTAGCACAGATACGCAGTATTTT. It encodes CASSSGSTDTQYF.